What follows describes a single T cell receptor beta chain. Antigen unknown. The CDR3 has 14 residues. The germline V and J ends were trimmed by 2 bases and 2 bases, with 7 bases remaining between them. Germline V CDR1 and CDR2: KGHSH, LQKENI. The authors extracted RNA and reverse transcribed it into cDNA as the sequencing template. TCRdb's copy holds only in-frame clones and misses some; the assay was immunoSEQ multiplex PCR. The sample records 69,000 or so clones, approximately 58% being singletons. The record originates from a study of CD8+ T cells in alopecia areata. Study outcomes and limitations: Scalp samples also yield sequences from resident alphabeta T cells of normal skin. The study found higher clonality in lesional than normal scalp, especially in alopecia totalis/universalis.

Peripheral blood and lesional scalp punch biopsies came from alopecia areata patients. This clonotype was obtained from a human donor with alopecia areata. Sequenced here: CD8+ T cells sorted from blood, sampled at week 0. The V gene is TRBV18, the J gene TRBJ1-5; D unclear. In DNA form, the CDR3 reads TGTGCCAGCTCACCATCCGGGGGCAATCAGCCCCAGCATTTT. It yields the protein CASSPSGGNQPQHF.